The 22 T cell receptor beta chains in this list originate from one sample, sequenced in a study of blood T cell repertoires in COVID-19. The method was immunoSEQ multiplex PCR; TCRdb's version includes in-frame clones alone and lacks a portion of them. The sample yields about 210,000 clones, about nine tenths seen once. The source material was PBMCs or T cells enriched from blood (not recorded which). Receptors originate from a woman in her thirties or forties with acute COVID-19.

The genes are TRBV7-8 and TRBJ2-3; 11 nucleotides agree with TRBD2. Germline V gene sequence: CDR1 SGHVS, CDR2 FQNEAQ. CDR3 length: 16 amino acids. V trimming: 1 base; J trimming: 3 bases; junction bases outside the gene matches: 3. This CDR3 reads CASSLGLAGFTDTQYF. DNA for the CDR3: TGTGCCAGCAGCTTAGGACTAGCGGGGTTTACAGATACGCAGTATTTT.

The chain carries TRBV19 and TRBJ2-7, with D perhaps TRBD1 (6 bases). The V end lost 10 bases, the J end lost 0 bases, and 19 bases lay between the germline ends. The germline gives CDR1 LNHDA, CDR2 SQIVND (reference sequence). This CDR3 has 15 residues. The CDR3 bases are TGTGCCACCTCTTCCCCGGGGACAATCTCCTACGAGCAGTACTTC. This gives the protein CATSSPGTISYEQYF.

This sequence joins TRBV7-2 and TRBJ1-6; TRBD1 matches 7 bases. CDR3 size: 17 residues. The V and J ends lost 3 bases and 9 bases, in that order; junction bases with no gene match: 14. Germline V gene sequence: CDR1 SGHTA, CDR2 FQGNSA. In nucleotides, the CDR3 is TGTGCCAGCAGCTTTTACACTACAGGGGAAGGGGTTTCACCCCTCCACTTT. This translates into CASSFYTTGEGVSPLHF.

V and J are TRBV10-1 and TRBJ2-4; D might be TRBD2 (5 bases). Germline-derived CDR1 and CDR2 are WNHNN and SYGVQD (reference sequence). CDR3 size: 16 residues. The V gene lost 2 bases and the J gene lost 2 bases, with 13 bases spanning the gap. CDR3 DNA: TGCGCCAGCAGTGAGAGCCCTGGGAGCTCCAAAAACATTCAGTACTTC. The encoded protein is CASSESPGSSKNIQYF.

The gene calls are TRBV4-3 and TRBJ1-4, with 9 bases identical to TRBD1. V was pared by 4 bases and J by 2 bases, with 17 bases of the junction left unmatched. The CDR3 has 20 residues. Looked up from germline, CDR1 is LGHNA and CDR2 is YSLEER. The CDR3 spells CASSPTPYRDRVVTNEKLFF. CDR3 nucleotide sequence: TGCGCCAGCAGCCCAACGCCGTACCGGGACAGGGTAGTGACTAATGAAAAACTGTTTTTT.

This chain uses TRBV15 with TRBJ2-2; D is unclear. Germline V gene data show CDR1 as LNHNV and CDR2 as YYDKDF (reference sequence). V lost 1 base and J 1 base, leaving 7 bases between the germline ends. This CDR3 has 15 residues. The CDR3 sequence is CATSRGAGNTGELFF. The CDR3 nucleotides are TGTGCCACCAGCAGAGGGGCAGGGAACACCGGGGAGCTGTTTTTT.

This chain connects TRBV18 to TRBJ1-1, with TRBD1 matching over 9 bases. CDR1 is KGHSH and CDR2 is LQKENI in the germline V gene. V was clipped by 2 bases and J by 5 bases; unmatched bases: 9. This CDR3 has 16 residues. The CDR3 coding sequence is TGTGCCAGCTCACCAAGGGGACAGGGCGTTTGGACTGAAGCTTTCTTT. Translated, it gives CASSPRGQGVWTEAFF.

This clone was recorded once. The gene calls are TRBV18 and TRBJ2-2; D is unresolved. CDR3 length: 14 amino acids. V was shortened by 3 bases and J by 6 bases, with 11 bases between the two germline ends. Germline loops: CDR1 KGHSH, CDR2 LQKENI. The CDR3 coding sequence is TGTGCCAGCTCACCTTATCTAAACGCCGGGGAGCTGTTTTTT. It encodes CASSPYLNAGELFF.

This clone was seen a handful of times. The rearrangement joins TRBV30 to TRBJ1-2; 10 bases are shared with TRBD1. The CDR3 has 15 amino acids. Germline V gives CDR1 GTSNPN, CDR2 SVGIG (reference sequence). The trim removed 0 bases at V and 4 bases at J, leaving 5 bases unmatched. CDR3 region: CAWSVRTGGGYGYTF. CDR3 DNA: TGTGCCTGGAGTGTAAGGACAGGGGGGGGCTATGGCTACACCTTC.

This clone appeared once. This sequence joins TRBV6-2 or TRBV6-3 and TRBJ2-7; 9 nucleotides match TRBD1. The CDR3 runs to 14 residues. Germline CDR1 MNHEY, CDR2 SVGEGT. Trimming took 4 bases from V and 6 from J; bases not matched to a gene: 7. CDR3 in DNA: TGTGCCAGCAGTTCCATGGGACAGGGAACCGAGCAGTACGTC. It encodes CASSSMGQGTEQYV.

The chain carries TRBV7-8 and TRBJ2-7; D is uncertain. CDR1 SGHVS and CDR2 FQNEAQ come from the germline V gene. This CDR3 spans 15 amino acids. V lost 2 bases to trimming and J lost 3 bases, with 14 bases between them. CDR3 protein: CASSLYLQSHYEQYF. The CDR3, as DNA: TGTGCCAGCAGCTTATATCTACAGTCCCACTACGAGCAGTACTTC.

The gene calls are TRBV5-1 and TRBJ1-2, with D unclear. CDR3 size: 16 residues. The V end was cut by 0 bases, the J end by 7 bases, with 19 bases between. Germline V gene lookup returns CDR1 SGHRS and CDR2 YFSETQ. Here the CDR3 reads CASSLAPEGVAGGYTF. Written as DNA, the CDR3 is TGCGCCAGCAGCTTGGCCCCTGAGGGAGTCGCGGGTGGCTACACCTTC.

This chain connects TRBV3-1 (or the pseudogene TRBV3-2) to TRBJ2-7; no clear D gene. Trimming cost V 5 bases and J 2 bases, with 16 bases left between them. The germline V gene has CDR1 LGHDT and CDR2 YNNKEL (reference sequence). This CDR3 has 15 amino acids. CDR3 protein: CASSEIGTTTYEQYF. The CDR3, as DNA: TGTGCCAGCAGCGAGATAGGAACTACCACCTACGAGCAGTACTTC.

V gene TRBV6-6 combines with J gene TRBJ2-3; D call uncertain. V lost 4 bases, J lost 10 bases, and 12 bases lay in between. Per the germline V gene, CDR1 is MNHNY and CDR2 is SVGAGI (reference sequence). The CDR3 has 12 amino acids. The chain's CDR3 is CASSSFAIAQYF. CDR3 coding DNA: TGTGCCAGCAGTTCCTTCGCGATCGCGCAGTATTTT.

The genes are TRBV6-1 and TRBJ1-2; D remains ambiguous. The CDR3 is 13 amino acids. V dropped 3 bases and J dropped 9 bases, with 14 bases sitting between them. CDR1 and CDR2 from the germline V gene are MNHNS and SASEGT. The CDR3 nucleotides are TGTGCCAGCAGTGATCTTCAGGTCACAAGCTACACCTTC. Translating it yields CASSDLQVTSYTF.

The chain couples TRBV18 to TRBJ1-2; the D gene is possibly TRBD1 (6 bases). Trimming shortened V by 6 bases and J by 4 bases, and 21 bases separated the two germline ends. The CDR3 loop spans 16 amino acids. Germline assignment: CDR1 KGHSH and CDR2 LQKENI. CDR3 nucleotides: TGTGCCAGCTCGCTCGGCGGGGGGGCGACAGCCTATGGCTACACCTTC. Its protein product is CASSLGGGATAYGYTF.

The rearrangement links TRBV4-3 to TRBJ2-2; 9 positions agree with TRBD2. From germline, CDR1 is LGHNA and CDR2 YSLEER. After removal of 1 base from V and 8 bases from J, the junction contained 11 bases not matched to a gene. The CDR3 runs to 17 residues. The CDR3 loop reads CASSQVGLAGYSGELFF. As DNA, the CDR3 is TGCGCCAGCAGCCAAGTCGGCCTAGCGGGATATTCGGGGGAGCTGTTTTTT.

The table lists this clone with a count of one. The chain combines TRBV7-7 with TRBJ2-3, with 7 bases lining up with TRBD2. The CDR3 has 15 residues. The V and J ends lost 0 bases and 5 bases, in that order; junction bases with no gene match: 5. Germline values: CDR1 SSHAT, CDR2 FNYEAQ (reference sequence). CDR3 region: CASSLAGGLQDTQYF. The CDR3 DNA reads as TGTGCCAGCAGCTTAGCGGGGGGGTTGCAAGATACGCAGTATTTT.

The rearrangement uses TRBV5-1 and TRBJ2-2; 10 nucleotides line up with TRBD2. The CDR3 totals 15 residues. J was trimmed by 6 bases and V by 1 base; bases with no gene match: 3. From germline, CDR1 is SGHRS and CDR2 YFSETQ. CDR3 residues: CASSLLLAGAGELFF. CDR3 bases: TGCGCCAGCAGCTTGCTCCTAGCGGGGGCCGGGGAGCTGTTTTTT.

This clone was counted once. The chain couples TRBV7-2 to TRBJ2-1; TRBD2 matches 11 bases. CDR1 and CDR2 (germline): SGHTA, FQGNSA. This CDR3 contains 18 residues. The V gene end was trimmed by 5 bases and the J gene end by 2 bases; junction bases not matched to a gene: 11. The CDR3 loop is CASSASSGTSGPYNEQFF. The CDR3 DNA reads TGTGCCAGCAGCGCCAGTTCTGGGACTAGCGGTCCCTACAATGAGCAGTTCTTC.

This chain links TRBV5-4 with TRBJ2-5, with D possibly TRBD1 on 6 matching bases. CDR1 SGHNT and CDR2 YYREEE come from the germline V gene (reference sequence). The germline V and J ends were trimmed by 4 bases and 3 bases, with 13 bases remaining between them. The CDR3 is 14 residues long. The CDR3 sequence is CASSVDYREETQYF. CDR3 in DNA: TGTGCCAGCAGCGTGGATTACAGGGAAGAGACCCAGTACTTC.

This clone was found once. This chain connects TRBV12-5 to TRBJ2-6; no reliable D call. Germline-derived CDR1 and CDR2 are LGHNT and FRNRAP. Trimming removed 5 bases at V and 4 bases at J, with 3 bases between. CDR3 length: 12 residues. This chain's CDR3 is CASGRGANVLTF. The CDR3 DNA reads as TGTGCTAGTGGTCGGGGGGCCAACGTCCTGACTTTC.